The 26 T cell receptor beta chains below come from one sample, sequenced in a study of T-cell reconstitution after alpha-beta-depleted transplantation in children. Unique molecular identifiers were incorporated during preparation of the TCRbeta library. TCRdb processed the PCR reads anew with MiXCR; each CDR3 protein has one entry. This table has 250,000 to 300,000 distinct CDR3 sequences, roughly a tenth appearing once. Sequencing was performed on PBMCs, taken before TCRalphabeta/CD19-depleted stem cell transplant. Receptor source: a boy younger than two with acute myeloid leukemia, due to receive a stem cell transplant.

This clonotype appeared many times. This rearrangement joins TRBV11-2 to TRBJ2-3; D may be TRBD2 (6 bases). CDR1 and CDR2 from the germline V gene are SGHAT and FQNNGV. Trimming took off 1 base at V and 6 bases at J, with 17 bases between the two ends. This CDR3 is 16 amino acids long. CDR3 sequence: CASSLVFAMGGDTQYF. Written as DNA, the CDR3 is TGTGCCAGCAGCTTAGTTTTTGCTATGGGGGGTGATACGCAGTATTTT.

The chain has TRBV5-1 and TRBJ2-7; D tentatively reads TRBD1 or TRBD2 (5 bases each). Germline loops: CDR1 SGHRS, CDR2 YFSETQ. Trimming shortened V by 2 bases and J by 0 bases, and 27 bases separated the two germline ends. The CDR3 is 20 residues long. The CDR3 nucleotides are TGCGCCAGCAGCTTCTCCCAAACGGGGCAGTCAAACCCTTACTCCTACGAGCAGTACTTC. Protein: CASSFSQTGQSNPYSYEQYF. Full variable domain (missing parts from reference TRBV5-1 and TRBJ2-7): KAGVTQTPRYLIKTRGQQVTLSCSPISGHRSVSWYQQTPGQGLQFLFEYFSETQRNKGNFPGRFSGRQFSNSRSEMNVSTLELGDSALYLCASSFSQTGQSNPYSYEQYFGPGTRLTVT.

This clonotype has ten or more counts. The chain employs TRBV28 and TRBJ2-7; D is ambiguous. CDR3 length equals 16 residues. Trimming cost V 5 bases and J 3 bases, with 20 bases left between them. Germline lookup yields CDR1 MDHEN and CDR2 SYDVKM. CDR3 sequence: CASSPWTDGVDYEQYF. The DNA for the CDR3 is TGTGCCAGCAGTCCCTGGACGGATGGGGTGGACTACGAGCAGTACTTC.

This clonotype has ten or more counts. DNA for the CDR3: TGTGCCAGCAGTTTGGGCCCCGGGAGCGGCGATGAGCAGTTCTTC. Its protein is CASSLGPGSGDEQFF. The chain employs TRBV12-3 or TRBV12-4 and TRBJ2-1, with D perhaps TRBD2 (6 bases). Trimming removed 3 bases at V and 8 bases at J, with 17 bases between. The CDR3 runs to 15 residues.

This clonotype was picked up a small number of times. V and J are TRBV20-1 and TRBJ1-1; D call uncertain. The CDR3 runs to 13 residues. V gave up 5 bases and J gave up 3 bases, with 13 bases separating them. Per the germline V gene, CDR1 is DFQATT and CDR2 is SNEGSKA (reference sequence). This CDR3 reads CSAHSELDTEAFF. In DNA, the CDR3 is TGCAGTGCTCACAGTGAACTGGACACTGAAGCTTTCTTT.

This clonotype was seen ten or more times. The chain links TRBV27 to TRBJ1-1; TRBD1 is a possible D gene (6 bases). Trimming stripped 6 bases from V and 10 bases from J, with 24 bases between. Germline lookup yields CDR1 MNHEY and CDR2 SMNVEV (reference sequence). The CDR3 is 15 amino acids. CDR3 in DNA: TGTGCCAGCAGCCCAGCGGGGGCCATTGGGCGCAGAGCTTTCTTT. Its protein product is CASSPAGAIGRRAFF.

This clonotype has just a few counts. V and J are TRBV2 and TRBJ2-7; TRBD2 might be the D (6 bases). The CDR3 loop spans 13 amino acids. V was trimmed by 7 bases and J by 7 bases, leaving 17 bases between them. The germline V gene has CDR1 SNHLY and CDR2 FYNNEI. The CDR3 coding sequence is TGTGCCAGCAATGGTGAAGGGGCGGGGGAGCAGTACTTC. It encodes CASNGEGAGEQYF.

The J gene is TRBJ1-3, the V gene TRBV12-3 or TRBV12-4; perhaps TRBD1 as D (5 bases). Trimming removed 0 bases from V and 1 base from J, with 10 bases in between. The CDR3 runs to 16 residues. CDR3 sequence (DNA): TGTGCCAGCAGTTTAGCCGGGACTCGGTCTGGAAACACCATATATTTT. This translates into CASSLAGTRSGNTIYF.

This clonotype was observed at least ten times. This rearrangement joins TRBV3-1 to TRBJ2-3; 10 nucleotides match TRBD2. The V segment lost 1 base and the J segment 3 bases; nucleotides outside the gene matches: 1. The CDR3 consists of 15 residues. CDR1 is LGHDT and CDR2 is YNNKEL in the germline V gene (reference sequence). This chain's CDR3 is CASSQVSGGTDTQYF. The CDR3 DNA is TGTGCCAGCAGCCAAGTTAGCGGGGGGACAGATACGCAGTATTTT.

This clonotype has a count of ten or more. The rearrangement links TRBV7-2 to TRBJ1-3; D not resolved. Germline V gene data show CDR1 as SGHTA and CDR2 as FQGNSA. The CDR3 totals 13 residues. The V gene lost 4 bases and the J gene lost 5 bases, with 9 bases spanning the gap. The CDR3 protein is CASSSARRNTIYF. The CDR3 DNA sequence: TGTGCCAGCAGCTCTGCCAGGAGAAACACCATATATTTT.

This clonotype has at least ten counts. The rearrangement uses TRBV29-1 and TRBJ2-2, with D unresolved. Germline-derived CDR1 and CDR2 are SQVTM and ANQGSEA. The V end was cut by 1 base, the J end by 1 base, with 4 bases between. This CDR3 is 13 amino acids long. As DNA, the CDR3 is TGCAGCGTTGAAGCCGGGAACACCGGGGAGCTGTTTTTT. The encoded protein is CSVEAGNTGELFF.

This clonotype came up many times. This rearrangement joins TRBV7-2 to TRBJ1-1; 7 nucleotides agree with TRBD1. The CDR3 has 15 residues. After removal of 5 bases from V and 5 bases from J, the junction contained 11 bases not matched to a gene. Germline V gives CDR1 SGHTA, CDR2 FQGNSA. The DNA of the CDR3 is TGTGCCAGCAGCACCAGACAGGGAGTGGGGACTGAAGCTTTCTTT. As protein: CASSTRQGVGTEAFF.

V gene TRBV12-3 or TRBV12-4 combines with J gene TRBJ2-7; 7 bases agree with TRBD1. J was trimmed by 3 bases and V by 0 bases; bases with no gene match: 11. The CDR3 has 17 residues. CDR3 in DNA: TGTGCCAGCAGTTTAGCAAGGGTGGGACAGAATAGCTACGAGCAGTACTTC. Its protein product is CASSLARVGQNSYEQYF.

This clonotype was observed at least ten times. The V gene is TRBV20-1, the J gene TRBJ2-5; tentative D call: TRBD2 (6 bases). This CDR3 has 14 residues. Trimming shortened V by 5 bases and J by 1 base, and 14 bases separated the two germline ends. Germline values: CDR1 DFQATT, CDR2 SNEGSKA (reference sequence). The CDR3 DNA follows: TGCAGTGCTCGGTACGGGACTCTCCAAGAGACCCAGTACTTC. This gives the protein CSARYGTLQETQYF.

The chain carries TRBV20-1 and TRBJ2-5, with a possible D match to TRBD1 (6 bases). The CDR3 has 13 amino acids. Germline V gene lookup returns CDR1 DFQATT and CDR2 SNEGSKA (reference sequence). V lost 4 bases, J lost 4 bases, and 13 bases lay in between. The CDR3 region has the DNA TGCAGTGCTAAGGTCACAGGGCGAGAGACCCAGTACTTC. Protein product: CSAKVTGRETQYF.

The chain combines TRBV15 with TRBJ1-1; D is unresolved. The CDR3 runs to 12 residues. V gave up 0 bases and J gave up 7 bases, with 6 bases separating them. Germline V gene sequence: CDR1 LNHNV, CDR2 YYDKDF (reference sequence). The CDR3 sequence is CATSRDLGEAFF. CDR3 nucleotides: TGTGCCACCAGCAGAGATCTCGGTGAAGCTTTCTTT.

For this clonotype: A read error is possible here, since a much larger clone lies one base away. The chain carries TRBV3-1 and TRBJ1-2; no reliable D call. The CDR3 runs 14 residues. V gave up 0 bases and J gave up 6 bases, with 11 bases separating them. Germline loops: CDR1 LGHDT, CDR2 YNNKEL (reference sequence). The DNA of the CDR3 is TGTGCCAGCAGCCAAGAGTCCCAGGACGATGGCTACACCTTC. It specifies CASSQESQDDGYTF.

This clonotype is medium-sized in the sample. The rearrangement links TRBV7-2 to TRBJ2-3; D remains ambiguous. The CDR3 spans 12 residues. Germline lookup yields CDR1 SGHTA and CDR2 FQGNSA. V lost 5 bases to trimming and J lost 0 bases, with 3 bases between them. The CDR3 region is CASSPSTDTQYF. The CDR3 DNA reads as TGTGCCAGCAGCCCGAGCACAGATACGCAGTATTTT.

This clonotype came up many times. This chain links TRBV12-3 or TRBV12-4 with TRBJ2-7, with 9 positions matching TRBD2. The ends lost 3 bases at V and 6 bases at J; junction bases unmatched: 6. CDR3 size: 14 residues. The CDR3 nucleotides read TGTGCCAGCAGTTTTGGCGGGAGGGGACTCGAGCAGTACTTC. Translation gives CASSFGGRGLEQYF.

This clonotype was recorded at least ten times. The chain joins TRBV5-1 to TRBJ1-1, with 9 nucleotides matching TRBD1. From germline, CDR1 is SGHRS and CDR2 YFSETQ. The V segment lost 3 bases and the J segment 1 base; nucleotides outside the gene matches: 4. CDR3 length equals 15 residues. The CDR3 reads CASSWDREANTEAFF. The CDR3 DNA is TGCGCCAGCAGCTGGGACAGGGAAGCGAACACTGAAGCTTTCTTT.

Turning to this clonotype: A read error may be the cause here, since a much bigger clone is one base away. The CDR3 nucleotides read TGTGCCAGGAGCCCTCAACTTGACAGGTTTGGCTATGGCTACACCTTC. Protein: CARSPQLDRFGYGYTF. The chain has TRBV5-6 and TRBJ1-2; the D gene is possibly TRBD1 (6 bases). From germline, CDR1 is SGHDT and CDR2 YYEEEE. This CDR3 is built from 16 residues. The V gene lost 8 bases and the J gene lost 4 bases, with 24 bases spanning the gap.

The rearrangement uses TRBV28 and TRBJ1-2; possible D gene TRBD1, 5 bases. V was cut by 6 bases and J by 2 bases, with 16 bases left in between. The CDR3 loop spans 15 amino acids. Germline CDR1 is MDHEN and CDR2 is SYDVKM. The CDR3 loop is CASSPISRGNYGYTF. DNA for the CDR3: TGTGCCAGCAGCCCAATATCTCGGGGCAACTATGGCTACACCTTC.

This clonotype was detected ten times or more. The chain carries TRBV5-1 and TRBJ2-7; D is tentatively TRBD1 or TRBD2 (5 bases each). Germline CDR1 and CDR2: SGHRS and YFSETQ. The CDR3 consists of 14 residues. The V and J ends lost 0 bases and 4 bases respectively, with 11 bases between them. The CDR3 loop reads CASSLAKGPYEQYF. In DNA form, the CDR3 reads TGCGCCAGCAGCTTGGCCAAGGGACCTTACGAGCAGTACTTC.

In this sample, this clonotype turned up many times. The V and J genes are TRBV2 and TRBJ1-4; weak D call: TRBD1 (5 bases). CDR1 is SNHLY and CDR2 is FYNNEI in the germline V gene. The CDR3 has 14 amino acids. V was shortened by 1 base and J by 11 bases, with 14 bases between the two germline ends. In nucleotides, the CDR3 is TGTGCCAGCAGTGAAGATCAGGGATTGGGGAAACTGTTTTTT. Residues: CASSEDQGLGKLFF.

This clonotype was counted many times. The V call is TRBV6-1, the J call TRBJ2-7; 7 nucleotides match TRBD1. From germline, CDR1 is MNHNS and CDR2 SASEGT. V shed 6 bases, J shed 4 bases, and the junction held 9 bases outside the gene matches. The CDR3 is made up of 14 amino acids. Written as DNA, the CDR3 is TGTGCCAGCAGGCGAATGGGGGACAGATACGAGCAGTACTTC. It translates to CASRRMGDRYEQYF.

This chain joins TRBV10-2 and TRBJ1-2; D is ambiguous. CDR1 is WSHSY and CDR2 is SAAADI in the germline V gene. This CDR3 region has 12 residues. Trimming took off 4 bases at V and 3 bases at J, with 6 bases between the two ends. The CDR3 DNA reads as TGCGCCAGCAGTGCCGGGGACTATGGCTACACCTTC. This sequence encodes CASSAGDYGYTF.